The 16 T cell receptor beta chains listed next were all sequenced from one sample in a study of T cells in localized non-small cell lung cancer. Libraries were prepared by immunoSEQ multiplex PCR; TCRdb keeps only in-frame clonotypes and omits some of them. This sample has approximately 54,000 clones; 86% occur once, and the top ten carry approximately 5%. The material was peripheral blood, obtained before any cancer treatment. The receptors here all came from a woman between 40 and 69 years old with stage I lung adenocarcinoma.

This chain connects TRBV29-1 to TRBJ1-2; D possibly corresponds to TRBD1 (5 bases). Trimming removed 3 bases at V and 0 bases at J, with 11 bases between. CDR1 and CDR2 from the germline V gene are SQVTM and ANQGSEA. The CDR3 is 14 amino acids. CDR3 in DNA: TGCAGCGTTGACAAGGGGAGCACTAACTATGGCTACACCTTC. This sequence encodes CSVDKGSTNYGYTF.

The CDR3: CSVERGGAQYF. The CDR3 bases are TGCAGCGTTGAGAGGGGAGGAGCGCAGTATTTT. The chain employs TRBV29-1 and TRBJ2-3; TRBD2 is a possible D gene (6 bases). CDR1 is SQVTM, CDR2 ANQGSEA, per germline. The CDR3 loop spans 11 amino acids. Trimming removed 3 bases at V and 10 bases at J, with 11 bases between.

This chain links TRBV5-6 with TRBJ1-2; D uncertain. Germline V gene lookup returns CDR1 SGHDT and CDR2 YYEEEE. Deletions cut 1 base from V and 3 bases from J, with 10 bases between. The CDR3 is 14 residues long. The CDR3 loop reads CASSLNRIDYGYTF. The CDR3 bases are TGTGCCAGCAGCTTGAACAGAATCGACTATGGCTACACCTTC.

The genes are TRBV9 and TRBJ1-1; D is perhaps TRBD1 (5 bases). CDR1 and CDR2 from the germline V gene are SGDLS and YYNGEE. The CDR3 sequence is 15 residues long. V lost 3 bases and J 1 base, leaving 13 bases between the germline ends. The CDR3 DNA follows: TGTGCCAGCAGCGCTCTAAGAACAGGGAACACTGAAGCTTTCTTT. This translates into CASSALRTGNTEAFF.

This chain connects TRBV6-6 to TRBJ1-1; maybe TRBD1 (6 bases). V shed 2 bases and J shed 0 bases, with 10 bases lying between them. Per germline, CDR1 MNHNY and CDR2 SVGAGI (reference sequence). The CDR3 has 15 amino acids. CDR3 sequence reads: CASSYGGALNTEAFF. The CDR3 region has the DNA TGTGCCAGCAGTTACGGGGGGGCCTTGAACACTGAAGCTTTCTTT.

The rearrangement uses TRBV6-6 and TRBJ1-1, with TRBD1 matching 7 bases. V shed 4 bases and J 5 bases; nucleotides not matched to a gene: 4. This CDR3 is built from 13 residues. In germline, CDR1 is MNHNY, CDR2 SVGAGI (reference sequence). The CDR3, as DNA: TGTGCCAGCAGTTTCCAGGGGGGGACTGAAGCTTTCTTT. Its protein product is CASSFQGGTEAFF.

This chain links TRBV9 with TRBJ1-1; TRBD1 might be the D (5 bases). The CDR3 extends over 15 amino acids. Germline values: CDR1 SGDLS, CDR2 YYNGEE. The germline V and J ends were trimmed by 4 bases and 5 bases, with 18 bases remaining between them. The CDR3 spells CASSQGGALGTEAFF. As DNA, the CDR3 is TGTGCCAGCAGCCAGGGCGGGGCCCTGGGGACTGAAGCTTTCTTT.

The chain couples TRBV6-1 to TRBJ2-3; D unclear. The CDR3 is 11 amino acids. V was shortened by 6 bases and J by 2 bases, with 3 bases between the two germline ends. Germline CDR1 MNHNS, CDR2 SASEGT. The CDR3 bases are TGTGCCAGCAGCGTCACAGATACGCAGTATTTT. It is translated as CASSVTDTQYF.

CDR3 sequence reads: CASSVEWGGEYEQYF. DNA of the CDR3: TGTGCCAGCAGCGTAGAATGGGGTGGGGAGTACGAGCAGTACTTC. The V gene is TRBV9, the J gene TRBJ2-7; a weak D match, TRBD2 (5 bases). The CDR3 runs 15 residues. The germline V gene has CDR1 SGDLS and CDR2 YYNGEE. V shed 0 bases and J shed 4 bases, with 14 bases lying between them.

The J gene is TRBJ1-6, the V gene TRBV5-5, with TRBD1 identical over 9 bases. Per the germline V gene, CDR1 is SGHKS and CDR2 is YYEKEE (reference sequence). Trimming removed 4 bases from V and 7 bases from J; junction bases left unmatched: 9. The CDR3 extends over 16 amino acids. CDR3 residues: CASSQVGGTGNSPLHF. The CDR3 DNA follows: TGTGCCAGCAGCCAAGTGGGCGGGACAGGGAATTCACCCCTCCACTTT.

J is TRBJ2-7 and V is TRBV12-5; the D is unclear. Germline V lookup: CDR1 LGHNT, CDR2 FRNRAP. Trimming pared 7 bases from V and 3 bases from J, leaving 4 bases between. The CDR3 totals 10 residues. The CDR3 DNA reads TGTGCTAGTGCCTACTACGAGCAGTACTTC. It yields the protein CASAYYEQYF.

The chain is built from TRBV6-5 and TRBJ2-1; 7 bases align to TRBD1. There are 15 residues in the CDR3. V was pared by 5 bases and J by 2 bases, with 6 bases of the junction left unmatched. Germline values: CDR1 MNHEY, CDR2 SVGAGI. The CDR3 DNA follows: TGTGCCAGCAGTAATCCCGGGACAGCCTACAATGAGCAGTTCTTC. Amino acids: CASSNPGTAYNEQFF.

V is TRBV6-6 and J is TRBJ1-5, with D possibly matching TRBD1 (5 bases). The CDR3 runs 14 residues. V was clipped by 7 bases and J by 4 bases, with 14 bases between them. The germline V gene has CDR1 MNHNY and CDR2 SVGAGI (reference sequence). The CDR3 region is CASIPWGGNQPQHF. As DNA, the CDR3 is TGTGCCAGCATCCCGTGGGGGGGAAATCAGCCCCAGCATTTT.

The rearrangement links TRBV6-5 to TRBJ1-1; D gene uncertain. The V gene lost 5 bases and the J gene lost 6 bases, with 13 bases spanning the gap. The CDR3 has 13 residues. Germline CDR1 and CDR2: MNHEY and SVGAGI. CDR3 nucleotides: TGTGCCAGCAGTCCCGGACCCAACGCTGAAGCTTTCTTT. Amino acid sequence: CASSPGPNAEAFF.

The rearrangement links TRBV18 to TRBJ2-5; TRBD2 agrees at 8 bases. J was trimmed by 8 bases and V by 3 bases; bases with no gene match: 14. The germline V gene has CDR1 KGHSH and CDR2 LQKENI. There are 16 residues in the CDR3. Here the CDR3 DNA reads TGTGCCAGCTCACCGTCCTGGGCGGGGGGAACCGGTACCCAGTACTTC. Encoded protein: CASSPSWAGGTGTQYF.

The chain recombines TRBV10-3 with TRBJ2-3; TRBD2 matches at 9 bases. The V gene end was trimmed by 2 bases and the J gene end by 0 bases; junction bases not matched to a gene: 3. CDR3 length equals 16 residues. The germline V gene has CDR1 ENHRY and CDR2 SYGVKD. The CDR3 here is CAISELAGGSTDTQYF. The CDR3, as DNA: TGTGCCATCAGTGAGCTTGCGGGGGGGAGCACAGATACGCAGTATTTT.